This is a list of T cell receptor beta chains from one sample in a study of cytomegalovirus exposure and HLA in healthy donors. The protocol was immunoSEQ multiplex PCR, while the TCRdb copy is restricted to in-frame clones and leaves out a portion. The table has roughly 130,000 clones, 83% seen once; the top ten hold around 1.2%. Sequencing used PBMCs. Every receptor here comes from a girl aged 2 to 10 in good health and CMV-seronegative. Both conserved end residues are part of each CDR3. D genes are given only for firm matches. Clone size, where shown, is once, few, many, or a class for clones that have expanded.

abundance,j_gene,d_gene,v_gene,CDR3aa,CDR3nt
-,TRBJ1-4,-,TRBV27,CASSLNPPRGNEKLFF,TGTGCCAGCAGTTTAAATCCCCCCAGGGGAAATGAAAAACTGTTTTTT
-,TRBJ2-3,TRBD2,TRBV7-6,CASSPWGPSGGSTDTQYF,TGTGCCAGCAGCCCGTGGGGGCCAAGCGGGGGTAGCACAGATACGCAGTATTTT
-,TRBJ2-7,-,TRBV2,CASSLGLSGLEQYF,TGTGCCAGCAGTCTAGGACTGAGTGGCCTCGAGCAGTACTTC
-,TRBJ1-1,-,TRBV7-2,CASSLAYTEAFF,TGTGCCAGCAGCTTAGCCTACACTGAAGCTTTCTTT
-,TRBJ2-1,TRBD1,TRBV9,CASSRDRNNEQFF,TGTGCCAGCAGCCGGGACAGGAACAATGAGCAGTTCTTC
-,TRBJ2-5,-,TRBV11-2,CASSTRRGQETQYF,TGTGCCAGCAGCACTCGGCGGGGTCAAGAGACCCAGTACTTC
-,TRBJ1-2,TRBD1,TRBV7-2,CASSLTGEDGYTF,TGTGCCAGCAGCTTGACAGGGGAGGATGGCTACACCTTC
-,TRBJ2-1,-,TRBV27,CASASRNNNEQFF,TGTGCCAGCGCGTCCCGAAATAACAATGAGCAGTTCTTC
-,TRBJ2-1,-,TRBV5-4,CASSRSGEQFF,TGTGCCAGCAGTCGTAGCGGTGAGCAGTTCTTC
-,TRBJ2-7,-,TRBV27,CASSLLRRGDEQYF,TGTGCCAGCAGTTTATTGCGCAGGGGTGACGAGCAGTACTTC
-,TRBJ1-2,TRBD1,TRBV4-3,CASSQNPGQGGDTF,TGCGCCAGCAGCCAAAACCCGGGACAGGGGGGCGACACCTTC
once,TRBJ2-1,TRBD2,TRBV5-4,CASSSAPSGDYNEQFF,TGTGCCAGCAGCTCCGCCCCTAGCGGAGACTACAATGAGCAGTTCTTC
-,TRBJ1-6,TRBD1,TRBV27,CASSHPGQSSPLHF,TGTGCCAGCAGTCATCCGGGACAGAGTTCACCCCTCCACTTT
-,TRBJ2-3,-,TRBV5-1,CASSLAGVSGYDTQYF,TGCGCCAGCAGCTTGGCCGGGGTGTCGGGTTACGATACGCAGTATTTT
-,TRBJ1-1,TRBD1,TRBV5-1,CASSLVGPGDRTMNTEAFF,TGCGCCAGCAGCTTGGTAGGCCCAGGGGACAGGACTATGAACACTGAAGCTTTCTTT
-,TRBJ2-5,TRBD2,TRBV7-7,CASSSLASGFQETQYF,TGTGCCAGCAGCTCCTTGGCTAGCGGGTTTCAAGAGACCCAGTACTTC
-,TRBJ1-5,TRBD1,TRBV6-5,CASSNDRVNQPQHF,TGTGCCAGCAGCAATGACAGGGTAAATCAGCCCCAGCATTTT
-,TRBJ2-7,-,TRBV9,CASSAHRTPDEQYF,TGTGCCAGCAGCGCTCACAGGACCCCCGACGAGCAGTACTTC
-,TRBJ2-7,-,TRBV5-6,CASSLSLEQYF,TGTGCCAGCAGCTTGAGCCTCGAGCAGTACTTC
-,TRBJ2-5,TRBD2,TRBV11-2,CASSLGPAGDQETQYF,TGTGCCAGCAGCTTAGGTCCAGCGGGGGACCAGGAGACCCAGTACTTC
-,TRBJ1-2,-,TRBV28,CASSKGAGYTF,TGTGCCAGCAGTAAAGGGGCCGGCTACACCTTC
few,TRBJ1-1,TRBD1,TRBV29-1,CSVALLGTGRAFF,TGCAGCGTTGCCCTACTAGGGACAGGTAGAGCTTTCTTT
-,TRBJ1-2,-,TRBV4-1,CASSHNPKKQGNYGYTF,TGCGCCAGCAGCCATAATCCCAAGAAACAGGGAAACTATGGCTACACCTTC
-,TRBJ1-1,TRBD1,TRBV18,CASSPRGQGDTEAFF,TGTGCCAGCTCACCACGCGGGCAGGGGGACACTGAAGCTTTCTTT
-,TRBJ2-1,-,TRBV6-5,CASSYKAGEGNEQFF,TGTGCCAGCAGTTACAAGGCAGGGGAGGGGAATGAGCAGTTCTTC
few,TRBJ1-1,-,TRBV30,CAWRGGVPEAFF,TGTGCCTGGAGGGGGGGGGTCCCTGAAGCTTTCTTT
few,TRBJ2-1,-,TRBV9,CASSAGAAQGVSEQFF,TGTGCCAGCAGCGCAGGGGCCGCTCAAGGGGTCAGTGAGCAGTTCTTC
-,TRBJ1-5,-,TRBV7-9,CASSRKGQGLSNQPQHF,TGTGCCAGCAGTCGGAAGGGGCAGGGGCTTAGCAATCAGCCCCAGCATTTT
once,TRBJ1-5,TRBD1,TRBV4-1,CASSQGQGANQPQHF,TGCGCCAGCAGCCAAGGGCAGGGGGCGAATCAGCCCCAGCATTTT
once,TRBJ2-1,TRBD2,TRBV30,CAWSVYRRTSGINNEQFF,TGTGCCTGGAGTGTATACAGGCGGACTAGCGGGATTAACAATGAGCAGTTCTTC
-,TRBJ1-1,TRBD1,TRBV27,CASSSVTGRRTEAFF,TGTGCCAGCAGTTCGGTGACAGGGAGGCGGACTGAAGCTTTCTTT
-,TRBJ2-2,-,TRBV5-1,CASSLDSKTGNTGELFF,TGCGCCAGCAGCTTGGACTCAAAGACAGGAAACACCGGGGAGCTGTTTTTT
few,TRBJ2-1,TRBD2,TRBV9,CASSFPTSGLSYNEQFF,TGTGCCAGCAGCTTTCCGACTAGCGGGCTCTCCTACAATGAGCAGTTCTTC
-,TRBJ2-3,-,TRBV5-1,CASSSDREETDTQYF,TGCGCCAGCAGCTCCGATCGTGAGGAGACAGATACGCAGTATTTT
-,TRBJ1-1,-,TRBV30,CAWSKTAIYDTEAFF,TGTGCCTGGAGCAAGACTGCCATCTATGACACTGAAGCTTTCTTT
-,TRBJ1-2,-,TRBV19,CASSIAGKGVYTF,TGTGCCAGTAGTATAGCGGGAAAGGGGGTCTACACCTTC
-,TRBJ2-1,TRBD1,TRBV25-1,CASSNRSGQGKEEQFF,TGTGCCAGCAGTAATCGTTCCGGACAGGGGAAAGAGGAGCAGTTCTTC
-,TRBJ2-5,TRBD1,TRBV7-6,CASSLEQGVVKETQYF,TGTGCCAGCAGCTTAGAACAGGGGGTGGTTAAAGAGACCCAGTACTTC
-,TRBJ1-4,-,TRBV5-6,CASSLQGVGVDEKLFF,TGTGCCAGCAGCCTACAGGGAGTCGGCGTGGATGAAAAACTGTTTTTT
-,TRBJ1-1,-,TRBV6-5,CASSLGGNTEAFF,TGTGCCAGCAGTCTAGGGGGAAACACTGAAGCTTTCTTT
-,TRBJ1-1,-,TRBV11-2,CASSQGVYTNTEAFF,TGTGCCAGCAGCCAAGGAGTCTATACGAACACTGAAGCTTTCTTT
-,TRBJ1-4,TRBD1,TRBV2,CASSLSGQGGKLFF,TGTGCCAGCAGCTTGTCGGGACAGGGAGGAAAACTGTTTTTT
-,TRBJ2-7,-,TRBV7-2,CASSPRQSSYEQYF,TGTGCCAGCAGCCCTCGACAGTCCTCCTACGAGCAGTACTTC